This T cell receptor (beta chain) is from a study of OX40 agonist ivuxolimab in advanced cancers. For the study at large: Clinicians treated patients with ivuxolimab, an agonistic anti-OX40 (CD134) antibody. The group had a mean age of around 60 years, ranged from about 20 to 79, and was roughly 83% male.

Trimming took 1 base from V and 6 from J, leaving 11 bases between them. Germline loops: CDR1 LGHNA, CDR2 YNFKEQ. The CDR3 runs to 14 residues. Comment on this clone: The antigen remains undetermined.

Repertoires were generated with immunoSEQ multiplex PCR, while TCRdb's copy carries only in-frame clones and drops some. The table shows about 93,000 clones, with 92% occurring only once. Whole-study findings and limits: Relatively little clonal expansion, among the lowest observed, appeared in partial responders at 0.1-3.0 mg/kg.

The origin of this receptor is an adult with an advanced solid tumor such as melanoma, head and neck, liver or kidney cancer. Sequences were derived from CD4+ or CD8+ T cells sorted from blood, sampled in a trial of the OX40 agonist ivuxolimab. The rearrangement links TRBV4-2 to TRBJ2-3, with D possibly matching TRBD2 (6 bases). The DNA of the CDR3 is TGTGCCAGCAGCCAAGCGGGAGCCCCCGATACGCAGTATTTT. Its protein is CASSQAGAPDTQYF.